The 3 T cell receptor beta chains in this list originate from one sample, sequenced in a study of T cells in Graves' hyperthyroidism and ophthalmopathy. Amplified TCR beta CDR3 regions came from RNA transcripts. HTBI primers were the set used in a first-round RT-PCR of the TCR CDR3. TCRdb re-analysed the multiplex PCR reads in MiXCR, keeping a single row per CDR3 protein. This table holds over 700,000 distinct CDR3 sequences, just over 35% found once. The sample consisted of blood. The origin of the receptors is a woman between 40 and 55 years old with Graves' hyperthyroidism.

Ten or more counts support this clonotype. The J gene is TRBJ1-2, the V gene TRBV29-1; 7 bases line up with TRBD1. Germline loops: CDR1 SQVTM, CDR2 ANQGSEA. Unmatched junction bases numbered 7, after V lost 8 bases and J lost 7 bases. CDR3 length: 11 residues. The CDR3 DNA sequence: TGCAGCCTTCAGGGGGTGAGTGGCTACACCTTC. This gives the protein CSLQGVSGYTF.

This clonotype was observed at least ten times. This chain uses TRBV7-2 with TRBJ2-7; 11 bases agree with TRBD2. V gave up 0 bases and J gave up 5 bases; unmatched junction bases: 9. The CDR3 extends over 17 amino acids. CDR1 and CDR2 (germline): SGHTA, FQGNSA. For the CDR3, the DNA is TGTGCCAGCAGCTTAGCCCTAGCGGGAGGTGGTTGGGACGAGCAGTACTTC. Its translation is CASSLALAGGGWDEQYF.

This rearrangement joins TRBV6-1 to TRBJ2-5, with D hard to call. Trimming took off 6 bases at V and 2 bases at J, with 16 bases between the two ends. There are 15 residues in the CDR3. The V gene's germline CDR1 is MNHNS and CDR2 SASEGT. The CDR3 DNA reads TGTGCCAGCAGCCGGTGGACGACACGACAAGAGACCCAGTACTTC. This codes for CASSRWTTRQETQYF.